Listed here are 15 T cell receptor beta chains from one sample, sequenced in a study of T cells after yellow fever vaccination. Each CDR3 protein is one row after TCRdb ran MiXCR on the 5' RACE reads. The profile shows tens of thousands of distinct CDR3 sequences, approximately 8% of them singletons. This material consisted of CD8+ T cells sorted from PBMCs, taken 15 days after the yellow fever booster vaccination. All receptors come from a young man who received the YFV17D yellow fever vaccine.

This clonotype was picked up many times. The V gene is TRBV7-2, the J gene TRBJ2-1, with no clear D. Germline-derived CDR1 and CDR2 are SGHTA and FQGNSA. The CDR3 runs to 15 residues. With 2 bases removed from V and 3 bases from J, the gap between germline ends came to 11 bases. The CDR3 region has the DNA TGTGCCAGCAGCTTAAAGACATACAACTACAATGAGCAGTTCTTC. Translation: CASSLKTYNYNEQFF.

This clonotype appeared many times. This chain uses TRBV6-5 with TRBJ2-7; 8 bases agree with TRBD2. V gave up 2 bases and J gave up 0 bases; unmatched junction bases: 3. This CDR3 is 15 amino acids long. CDR1 and CDR2 from the germline V gene are MNHEY and SVGAGI. The CDR3 bases are TGTGCCAGCAGTTACGGCAGCGGGAGCTCCTACGAGCAGTACTTC. Amino acid sequence: CASSYGSGSSYEQYF.

Details on this clonotype: Since a much larger clone is just one base distant, this may be a read error. The conserved phenylalanine or tryptophan is not found at the CDR3 terminus, so this likely reflects a read error. This rearrangement joins TRBV7-8 to TRBJ2-1; TRBD2 matches at 9 bases. V trimming: 8 bases; J trimming: 1 base; junction bases outside the gene matches: 3. Germline V gives CDR1 SGHVS, CDR2 FQNEAQ. CDR3 length equals 14 residues. The CDR3 here is CASWAGGSYNEQFL. CDR3 coding DNA: TGTGCCAGCTGGGCGGGAGGGTCCTACAATGAGCAGTTCCTC.

Comments on this clonotype: A much more abundant neighbour one base away suggests this may be a read error. The J gene is TRBJ2-3, the V gene TRBV12-3 or TRBV12-4; 8 bases are a match to TRBD2. This CDR3 has 15 amino acids. CDR3 sequence: CSSRRGEGPADTQYF. Here the CDR3 DNA reads TGTTCCAGCAGGCGGGGGGAGGGACCCGCGGATACGCAGTATTTT.

This clonotype was seen at least ten times. The chain has TRBV9 and TRBJ2-5, with D hard to call. Germline CDR1 and CDR2: SGDLS and YYNGEE. This CDR3 has 15 residues. V dropped 0 bases and J dropped 4 bases, with 13 bases sitting between them. CDR3 loop: CASSVEGSLGETQYF. The CDR3 DNA is TGTGCCAGCAGCGTAGAAGGAAGCTTAGGAGAGACCCAGTACTTC.

Many counts were recorded for this clonotype. V and J are TRBV20-1 and TRBJ2-2, with a weak D call TRBD2 (7 bases). This CDR3 has 12 amino acids. V was trimmed by 4 bases and J by 6 bases, leaving 9 bases between them. CDR1 is DFQATT and CDR2 is SNEGSKA in the germline V gene (reference sequence). CDR3 loop: CSAMGGPGELFF. CDR3 sequence (DNA): TGCAGTGCTATGGGGGGGCCCGGGGAGCTGTTTTTT.

The table lists this clonotype with many counts. The V and J genes are TRBV7-8 and TRBJ2-3; the D gene is possibly TRBD1 (5 bases). Germline V gene sequence: CDR1 SGHVS, CDR2 FQNEAQ. Trimming removed 2 bases from V and 6 bases from J, with 12 bases in between. This CDR3 has 14 residues. In nucleotides, the CDR3 is TGTGCCAGCAGCTTACAGCAGGGCAGGGATACGCAGTATTTT. Protein product: CASSLQQGRDTQYF.

This clonotype was observed at least ten times. The V and J genes are TRBV4-1 and TRBJ2-1, with 9 nucleotides matching TRBD2. V lost 1 base to trimming and J lost 7 bases; unmatched junction nucleotides: 5. Germline V gene data show CDR1 as MGHRA and CDR2 as YSYEKL. This CDR3 region has 15 residues. This chain's CDR3 is CASSQASGISNEQFF. In nucleotides, the CDR3 is TGCGCCAGCAGCCAAGCTAGCGGGATATCTAATGAGCAGTTCTTC.

Remarks on this clonotype: A much larger clone sits a single nucleotide away, making a read error possible. V and J are TRBV5-1 and TRBJ2-7; D not certain. Germline CDR1 and CDR2: SGHRS and YFSETQ. CDR3 size: 14 residues. The CDR3 coding sequence is TGCGCCAGCAGCTTGGGGGCCCTCACCTACGACCAGTACTTC. Translating it yields CASSLGALTYDQYF.

Note on this clonotype: It is likely a read error, because the conserved phenylalanine at the end of the CDR3 is missing. This chain connects TRBV7-9 to TRBJ2-3; perhaps TRBD1 as D (6 bases). Germline V lookup: CDR1 SEHNR, CDR2 FQNEAQ (reference sequence). Trimming stripped 5 bases from V and 3 bases from J, with 12 bases between. This CDR3 region has 14 residues. The CDR3 DNA is TGTGCCAGCAGCGAGGGGCAGGGGACAGATACGCAGTATTCT. Its protein is CASSEGQGTDTQYS.

This clonotype was observed a handful of times. The chain is built from TRBV6-5 and TRBJ1-1; D is uncertain. The ends were cut back, 0 bases at V and 7 bases at J, with 15 bases in the middle. The CDR3 totals 15 residues. CDR1 is MNHEY, CDR2 SVGAGI, per germline. The CDR3 spells CASSYSAGSTSEAFF. For the CDR3, the DNA is TGTGCCAGCAGTTACTCCGCGGGGTCTACAAGTGAAGCTTTCTTT.

Of note for this clonotype: One base away lies a much larger clone, so this may be a sequencing read error. V and J are TRBV2 and TRBJ2-3, with unresolved D. The CDR3 covers 15 residues. The germline V gene encodes CDR1 SNHLY and CDR2 FYNNEI. The V end was cut by 6 bases, the J end by 2 bases, with 15 bases between. CDR3 loop: CASSPVVLNTDTQYF. The CDR3 nucleotides read TGTGCCAGCAGCCCCGTGGTGTTAAACACAGATACGCAGTATTTT.

This clonotype has ten or more counts. The chain uses TRBV7-9 and TRBJ1-1; a possible D gene is TRBD1 (5 bases). The CDR3 runs to 14 residues. Germline V CDR1 and CDR2: SEHNR, FQNEAQ (reference sequence). Trimming took off 8 bases at V and 7 bases at J, with 20 bases between the two ends. CDR3 loop: CASAGRRGVGEAFF. The CDR3 DNA reads as TGTGCCAGCGCAGGACGAAGGGGAGTGGGTGAAGCTTTCTTT. Combining the CDR3 with reference TRBV7-9 and TRBJ1-1 gives the whole variable domain DTGVSQNPRHKITKRGQNVTFRCDPISEHNRLYWYRQTLGQGPEFLTYFQNEAQLEKSRLLSDRFSAERPKGSFSTLEIQRTEQGDSAMYLCASAGRRGVGEAFFGQGTRLTVV.

This clonotype came up many times. The chain carries TRBV15 and TRBJ2-2; unclear D gene. Trimming took 4 bases from V and 4 from J, leaving 10 bases between them. CDR3 length: 14 residues. The germline V gene encodes CDR1 LNHNV and CDR2 YYDKDF (reference sequence). The CDR3 nucleotides read TGTGCCACCAGCACCCTGCACTCCACCGGGGAGCTGTTTTTT. Amino acids: CATSTLHSTGELFF.

This clonotype was detected many times. The J gene is TRBJ1-1, the V gene TRBV4-2; 7 bases are shared with TRBD1. Germline trimming cut 0 bases from V and 10 bases from J; bases unmatched to any gene: 8. Germline values: CDR1 LGHNA, CDR2 YNFKEQ. The CDR3 has 14 residues. CDR3 nucleotides: TGTGCCAGCAGCCAAGAGAACAGGGGTGGTCTAGCTTTCTTT. Amino acids: CASSQENRGGLAFF.